This T cell receptor beta chain was obtained from a study of CD8+CD57+ T cells in acquired aplastic anemia. Study-level background: The DNA of sorted CD4+ and CD8+ cells averaged approximately 2.9 ug. Study-wide results and limits: Patients shared 25 to 35 CD8+ CDR3 sequences with controls.

The use of genomic DNA as template underpinned the TCR beta VDJ and CDR3 profiling. TCRdb reanalysed the reads using MiXCR and keeps one entry per CDR3 protein. Among about 75,000 distinct CDR3 sequences listed, roughly three quarters were seen once. The patients chosen for sequencing had shown expansion of CD8+CD57+ cells (detected by flow cytometry). Each patient carried a diagnosis of severe acquired aplastic anemia. By the time of blood sampling, patients had still received no therapy. Trimming shortened V by 9 bases and J by 0 bases, and 3 bases separated the two germline ends. CDR3 length: 11 amino acids. CDR1 is SNHLY, CDR2 FYNNEI, per germline. Points on this clonotype: Its antigen remains unidentified.

The chain links TRBV2 to TRBJ1-3; D unresolved. Sequenced input: sorted CD4+, CD8+, or CD8+CD57+ T cells (not recorded which) from PBMCs. The clonotype originates from a human donor with aplastic anemia. CDR3 DNA sequence: TGTGCCAGTTCCTCTGGAAACACCATATATTTT. Its translation is CASSSGNTIYF.